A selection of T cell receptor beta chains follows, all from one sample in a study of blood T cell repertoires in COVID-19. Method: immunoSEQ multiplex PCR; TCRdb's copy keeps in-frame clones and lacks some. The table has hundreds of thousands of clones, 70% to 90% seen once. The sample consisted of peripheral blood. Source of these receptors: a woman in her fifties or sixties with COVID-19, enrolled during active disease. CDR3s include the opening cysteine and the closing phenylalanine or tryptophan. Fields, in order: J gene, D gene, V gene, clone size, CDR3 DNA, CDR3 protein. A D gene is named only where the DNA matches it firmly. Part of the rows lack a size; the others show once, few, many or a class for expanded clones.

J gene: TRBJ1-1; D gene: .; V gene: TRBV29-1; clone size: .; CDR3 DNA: TGCAGCGTTGAAGCGTGGGACAAGGCTTTCTTT; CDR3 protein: CSVEAWDKAFF
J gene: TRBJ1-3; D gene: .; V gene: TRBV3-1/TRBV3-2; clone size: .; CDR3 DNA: TGTGCCAGCAGCCAAGGAGGCCTCTCTGGAAACACCATATATTTT; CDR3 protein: CASSQGGLSGNTIYF
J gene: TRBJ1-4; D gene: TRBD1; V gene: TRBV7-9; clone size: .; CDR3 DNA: TGTGCCAGCAGCCGTTCCGGGGACAGGGGACCAAATGAAAAACTGTTTTTT; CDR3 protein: CASSRSGDRGPNEKLFF
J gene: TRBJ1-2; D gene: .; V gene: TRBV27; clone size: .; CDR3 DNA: TGTGCCAGCACCCCAGGGGCAGGGGTCGCCTATGGCTACACCTTC; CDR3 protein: CASTPGAGVAYGYTF
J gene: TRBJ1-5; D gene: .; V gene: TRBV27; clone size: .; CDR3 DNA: TGTGCCAGCAGTTACGGGGGGAGCAATCAGCCCCAGCATTTT; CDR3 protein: CASSYGGSNQPQHF
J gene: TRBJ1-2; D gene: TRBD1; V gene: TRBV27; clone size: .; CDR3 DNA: TGTGCCAGCAGTCCCGCAGGGGGCGCACGAGGGTACACCTTC; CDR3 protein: CASSPAGGARGYTF
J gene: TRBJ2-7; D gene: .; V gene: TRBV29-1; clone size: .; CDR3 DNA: TGCAGCGTTCTGCCGAGCTCCTACGAGCAGTACTTC; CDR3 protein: CSVLPSSYEQYF
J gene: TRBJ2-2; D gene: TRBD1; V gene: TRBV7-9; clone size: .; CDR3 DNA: TGTGCCAGCAGCCTTCCCGGGACAGCGAACACCGGGGAGCTGTTTTTT; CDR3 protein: CASSLPGTANTGELFF
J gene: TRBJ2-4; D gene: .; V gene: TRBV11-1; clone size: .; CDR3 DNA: TGTGCCAGCAGCGTAAAGCTGGGGGCAAACCAGTACTTC; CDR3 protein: CASSVKLGANQYF
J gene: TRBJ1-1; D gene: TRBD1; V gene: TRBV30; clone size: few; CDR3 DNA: TGTGCCTGGAGAACGCAGGGGGCGCGTGCTTTCTTT; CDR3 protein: CAWRTQGARAFF
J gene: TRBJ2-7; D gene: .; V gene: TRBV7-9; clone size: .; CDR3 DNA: TGTGCCAGCAGCTTAAGAGACAGGCCCTACGAGCAGTACTTC; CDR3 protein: CASSLRDRPYEQYF
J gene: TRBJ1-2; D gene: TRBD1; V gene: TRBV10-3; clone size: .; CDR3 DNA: TGTGCCATCAGTGGAGGACAGGGCGAATTCTATGGCTACACCTTC; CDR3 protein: CAISGGQGEFYGYTF
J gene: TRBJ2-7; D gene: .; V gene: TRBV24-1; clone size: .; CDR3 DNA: TGTGCCACCAGTGCAGGGCCGTTCTACGAGCAGTACTTC; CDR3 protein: CATSAGPFYEQYF
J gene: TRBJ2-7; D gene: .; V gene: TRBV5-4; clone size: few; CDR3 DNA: TGTGCCAGCAGCTTGGCCTGGGGTGCTAGTCAGGGCAACGAGCAGTACTTC; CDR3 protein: CASSLAWGASQGNEQYF
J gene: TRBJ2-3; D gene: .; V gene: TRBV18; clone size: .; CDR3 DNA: TGTGCCAGCTCATTGAGGGGGGGAACAGATACGCAGTATTTT; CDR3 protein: CASSLRGGTDTQYF
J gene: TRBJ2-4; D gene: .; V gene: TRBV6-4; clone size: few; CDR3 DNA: TGTGCCAGCAGGACCCCAGGGGGAGGATGGTTTTTAGCCAAAAACATTCAGTACTTC; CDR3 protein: CASRTPGGGWFLAKNIQYF
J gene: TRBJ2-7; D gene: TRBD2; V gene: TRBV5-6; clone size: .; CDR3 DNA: TGTGCCAGCAGCTTGGTAGCGGGGAACCTCTACGAGCAGTACTTC; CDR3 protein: CASSLVAGNLYEQYF
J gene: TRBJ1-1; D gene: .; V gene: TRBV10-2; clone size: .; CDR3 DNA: TGCGCCAGCAGTGAGGGGGGGATCACTGAAGCTTTCTTT; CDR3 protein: CASSEGGITEAFF
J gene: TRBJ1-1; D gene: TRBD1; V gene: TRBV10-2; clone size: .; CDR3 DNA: TGCGCCAGCAGTGAGTCGGGACAGCTTATTATGAACACTGAAGCTTTCTTT; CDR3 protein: CASSESGQLIMNTEAFF
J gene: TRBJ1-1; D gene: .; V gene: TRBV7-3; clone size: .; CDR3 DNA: TGTGCCAGCAGCGCCGATCCGCAAGCTAGGGAAGCTTTCTTT; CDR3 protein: CASSADPQAREAFF
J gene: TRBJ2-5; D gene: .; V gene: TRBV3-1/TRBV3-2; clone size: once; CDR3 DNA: TGTGCCAGCACCTTCAGGGGGCGGGGGGGTAAAGAGACCCAGTACTTC; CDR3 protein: CASTFRGRGGKETQYF
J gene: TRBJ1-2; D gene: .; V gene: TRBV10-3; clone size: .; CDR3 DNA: TGTGCCATCAGTGCTGATGAGGAGGCGGGGGGCTACACCTTC; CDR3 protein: CAISADEEAGGYTF
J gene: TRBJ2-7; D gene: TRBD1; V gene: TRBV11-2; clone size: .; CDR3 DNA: TGTGCCAGCAGCTTCACATCGGGACAGATTATTTCCTACGAGCAGTACTTC; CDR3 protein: CASSFTSGQIISYEQYF
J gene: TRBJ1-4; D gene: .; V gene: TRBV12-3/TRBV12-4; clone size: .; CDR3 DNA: TGTGCCAGCAGCTCGGGAGGCAATGAAAAACTGTTTTTT; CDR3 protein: CASSSGGNEKLFF
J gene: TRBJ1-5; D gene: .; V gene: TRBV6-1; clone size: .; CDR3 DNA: TGTGCCAGCAGTGGCCCAAATAGGGCAGGAGGATATAGCAATCAGCCCCAGCATTTT; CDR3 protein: CASSGPNRAGGYSNQPQHF
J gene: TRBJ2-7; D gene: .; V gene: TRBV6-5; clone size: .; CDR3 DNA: TGTGCCAGCCACCTCGGGGAAGCCTACGAGCAGTACTTC; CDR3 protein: CASHLGEAYEQYF
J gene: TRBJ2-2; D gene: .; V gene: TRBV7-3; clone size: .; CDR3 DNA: TGTGCCAGCAGCTCGACACTGAACACCGGGGAGCTGTTTTTT; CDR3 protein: CASSSTLNTGELFF
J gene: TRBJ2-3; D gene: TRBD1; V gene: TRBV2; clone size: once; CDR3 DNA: TGTGCCAGCAGTCCTACCGGGACAGGGGGCACAGATACGCAGTATTTT; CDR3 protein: CASSPTGTGGTDTQYF
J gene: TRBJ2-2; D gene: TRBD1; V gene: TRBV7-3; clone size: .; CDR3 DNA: TGTGCCAGCAGCCTAGGACAGGGCTCGAACACCGGGGAGCTGTTTTTT; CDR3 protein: CASSLGQGSNTGELFF
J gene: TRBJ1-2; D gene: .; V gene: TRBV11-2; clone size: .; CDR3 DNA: TGTGCCAGCAGCTTTATCCCCAGAACCGGGTTGGGCTATGGCTACACCTTC; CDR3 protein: CASSFIPRTGLGYGYTF
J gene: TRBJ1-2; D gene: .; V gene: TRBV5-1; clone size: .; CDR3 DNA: TGCGCCAGCAGCTTGGATGGCAGTTTTTATTATGGCTACACCTTC; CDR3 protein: CASSLDGSFYYGYTF
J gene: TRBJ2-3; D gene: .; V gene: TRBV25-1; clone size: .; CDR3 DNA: TGTGCCAGCAGCCTTGACAGGACCTCCACAGATACGCAGTATTTT; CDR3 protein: CASSLDRTSTDTQYF
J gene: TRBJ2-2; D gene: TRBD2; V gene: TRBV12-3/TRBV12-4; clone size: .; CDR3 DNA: TGTGCCAGCAGTTTGGGGGGGATCGGGGAGCTGTTTTTT; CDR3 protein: CASSLGGIGELFF
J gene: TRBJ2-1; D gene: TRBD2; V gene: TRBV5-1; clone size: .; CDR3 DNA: TGCGCCAGCAGCTTAAATCCGACTAGCGGGGGATACAATGAGCAGTTCTTC; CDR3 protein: CASSLNPTSGGYNEQFF
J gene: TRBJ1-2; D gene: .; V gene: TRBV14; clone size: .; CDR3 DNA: TGTGCCAGCAGCCGCCGGAACTATGGCTACACCTTC; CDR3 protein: CASSRRNYGYTF
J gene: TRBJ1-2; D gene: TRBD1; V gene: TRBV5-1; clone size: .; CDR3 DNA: TGCGCCAGCAGCTCAGATCCGGGACAGGGACCTATCGGCTACACCTTC; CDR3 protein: CASSSDPGQGPIGYTF
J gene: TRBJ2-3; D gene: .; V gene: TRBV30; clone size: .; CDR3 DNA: TGTGCCTGGAATGATGGTAGTAGCACAGATACGCAGTATTTT; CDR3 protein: CAWNDGSSTDTQYF
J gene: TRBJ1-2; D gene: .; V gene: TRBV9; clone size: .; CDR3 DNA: TGTGCCAGCAGCGTTCGACTAGGGGAAGGCTACACCTTC; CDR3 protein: CASSVRLGEGYTF
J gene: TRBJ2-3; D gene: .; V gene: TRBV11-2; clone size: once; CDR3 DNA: TGTGCCAGCAGCTTTTACCGAGACAGTAGCACAGATACGCAGTATTTT; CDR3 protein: CASSFYRDSSTDTQYF
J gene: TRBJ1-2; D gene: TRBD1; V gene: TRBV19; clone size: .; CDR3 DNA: TGTGCCAGTAGTATAATCCTGGGACAGGGCAACTATGGCTACACCTTC; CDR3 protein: CASSIILGQGNYGYTF
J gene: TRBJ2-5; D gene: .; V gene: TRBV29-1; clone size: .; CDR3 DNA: TGCAGCGTCGCGTTCGAGCTACAAGAGACCCAGTACTTC; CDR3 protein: CSVAFELQETQYF
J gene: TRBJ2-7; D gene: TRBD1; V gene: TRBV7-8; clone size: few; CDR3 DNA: TGTGCCAGCAGCATTAACAGGGGCTACGAGCAGTACTTC; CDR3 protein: CASSINRGYEQYF
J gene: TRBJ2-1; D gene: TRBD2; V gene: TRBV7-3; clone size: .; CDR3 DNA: TGTGCCAGCAGCTTAGATCTAGCGGCCCACAATGAGCAGTTCTTC; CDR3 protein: CASSLDLAAHNEQFF
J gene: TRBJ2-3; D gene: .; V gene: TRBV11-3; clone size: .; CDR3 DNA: TGTGCCAGCAGCTCGAGTAGTTCAGGGGCCCCAGATACGCAGTATTTT; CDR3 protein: CASSSSSSGAPDTQYF
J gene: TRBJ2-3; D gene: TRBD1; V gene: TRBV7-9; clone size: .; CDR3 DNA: TGTGCCAGCAGCTCGGGACAGGCAGATACGCAGTATTTT; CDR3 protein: CASSSGQADTQYF
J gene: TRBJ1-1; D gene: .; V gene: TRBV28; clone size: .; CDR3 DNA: TGTGCCAGTGAGTTTACTGGGGGGGCTTGGGGCACTGAAGCTTTCTTT; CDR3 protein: CASEFTGGAWGTEAFF
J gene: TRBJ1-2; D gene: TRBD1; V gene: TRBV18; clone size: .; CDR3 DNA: TGTGCCAGCTCACCACCGGGACAGGCCGCAGGCTACACCTTC; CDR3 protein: CASSPPGQAAGYTF
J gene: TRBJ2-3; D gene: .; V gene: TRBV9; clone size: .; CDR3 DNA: TGTGCCAGCAGCGTCGACTTTCGGAGCGCCTCCACAGATACGCAGTATTTT; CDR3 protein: CASSVDFRSASTDTQYF